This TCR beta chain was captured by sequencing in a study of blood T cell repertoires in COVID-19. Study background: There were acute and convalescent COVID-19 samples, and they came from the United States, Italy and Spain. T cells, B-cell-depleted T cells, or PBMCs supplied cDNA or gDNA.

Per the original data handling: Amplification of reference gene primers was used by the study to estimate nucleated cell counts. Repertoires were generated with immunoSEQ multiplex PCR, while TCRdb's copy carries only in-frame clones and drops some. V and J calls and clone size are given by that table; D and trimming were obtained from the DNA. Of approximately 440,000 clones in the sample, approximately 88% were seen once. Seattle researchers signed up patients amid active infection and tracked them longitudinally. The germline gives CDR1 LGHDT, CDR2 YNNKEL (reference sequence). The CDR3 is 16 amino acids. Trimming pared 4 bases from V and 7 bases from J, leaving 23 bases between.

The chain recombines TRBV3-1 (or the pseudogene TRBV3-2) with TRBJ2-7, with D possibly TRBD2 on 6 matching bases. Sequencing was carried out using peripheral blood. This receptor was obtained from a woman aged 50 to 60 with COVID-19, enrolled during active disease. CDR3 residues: CASSPRYGREYWEQYF. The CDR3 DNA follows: TGTGCCAGCAGCCCGAGATACGGGCGGGAATATTGGGAGCAGTACTTC.